Sequencing of this T cell receptor (beta chain) was carried out in a study of cytomegalovirus exposure and HLA in healthy donors. As for this clone: Antigen: not known.

This PCR relied on a set of 60 Vbeta primers and 13 Jbeta primers. The authors' processing: A later analysis tallied 80 million or so unique TCR beta chains, approximately 11 million of them shared. Generated by immunoSEQ multiplex PCR, the TCRdb table keeps only in-frame clones and is missing some. That table gives V, J and clone size, and the DNA gave D and trimming. The sample contains some 130,000 clones, more than 80% of which appear only once. Findings and limits, study-wide: Analysis performed later found roughly 17,000 TCR beta sequences associated with HLA alleles at 0.05 false discovery rate. It was confirmed in vitro that a few of the CMV-associated chains were specific for CMV antigens. A missense variant in DCLRE1C was later tied to TCR beta V- and J-gene trimming.

This receptor was taken from a man aged 25-40 years in good health and CMV-seronegative. The specimen was PBMCs.

CDR3 nucleotides: TGTGCCAGCAGCCCAAGCGGGAGCTTTACAGATACGCAGTATTTT. It is translated as CASSPSGSFTDTQYF. The chain uses TRBV7-9 and TRBJ2-3, with 8 bases lining up with TRBD2. V lost 5 bases, J lost 3 bases, and 7 bases stayed unmatched. The CDR3 loop spans 15 amino acids. Germline CDR1 and CDR2: SEHNR and FQNEAQ (reference sequence). The full variable domain, its missing parts supplied by reference TRBV7-9 and TRBJ2-3, is DTGVSQNPRHKITKRGQNVTFRCDPISEHNRLYWYRQTLGQGPEFLTYFQNEAQLEKSRLLSDRFSAERPKGSFSTLEIQRTEQGDSAMYLCASSPSGSFTDTQYFGPGTRLTVL.